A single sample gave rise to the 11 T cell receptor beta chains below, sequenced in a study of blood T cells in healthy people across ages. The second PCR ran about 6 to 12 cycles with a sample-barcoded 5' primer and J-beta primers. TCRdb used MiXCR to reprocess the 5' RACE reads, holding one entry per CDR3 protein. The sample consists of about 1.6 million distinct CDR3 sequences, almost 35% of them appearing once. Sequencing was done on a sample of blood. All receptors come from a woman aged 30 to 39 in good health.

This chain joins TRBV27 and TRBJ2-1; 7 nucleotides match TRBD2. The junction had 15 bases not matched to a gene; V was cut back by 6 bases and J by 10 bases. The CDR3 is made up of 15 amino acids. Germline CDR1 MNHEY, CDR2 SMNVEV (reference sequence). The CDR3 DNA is TGTGCCAGCAGGGGCTTAGCGGGCCGATCCTACGAGCAGTTCTTC. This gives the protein CASRGLAGRSYEQFF.

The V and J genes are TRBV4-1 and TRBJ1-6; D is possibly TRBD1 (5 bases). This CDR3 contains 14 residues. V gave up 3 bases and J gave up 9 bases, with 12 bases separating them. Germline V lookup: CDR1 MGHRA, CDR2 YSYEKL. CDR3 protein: CASSQDMVTSPLHF. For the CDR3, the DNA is TGCGCCAGCAGCCAGGACATGGTCACTTCACCCCTCCACTTT.

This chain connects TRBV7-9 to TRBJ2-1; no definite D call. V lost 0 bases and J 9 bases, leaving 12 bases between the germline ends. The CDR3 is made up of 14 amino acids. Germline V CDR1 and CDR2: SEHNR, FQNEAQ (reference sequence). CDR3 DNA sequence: TGTGCCAGCAGCTTAGCTCTTGGAGTTAGTGAGCAGTTCTTC. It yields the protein CASSLALGVSEQFF.

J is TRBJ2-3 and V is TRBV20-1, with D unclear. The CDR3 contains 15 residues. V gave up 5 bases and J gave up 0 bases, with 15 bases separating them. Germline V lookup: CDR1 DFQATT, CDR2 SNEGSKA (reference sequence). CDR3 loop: CSAEVIGDSTDTQYF. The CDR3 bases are TGCAGTGCTGAAGTCATCGGTGACAGCACAGATACGCAGTATTTT.

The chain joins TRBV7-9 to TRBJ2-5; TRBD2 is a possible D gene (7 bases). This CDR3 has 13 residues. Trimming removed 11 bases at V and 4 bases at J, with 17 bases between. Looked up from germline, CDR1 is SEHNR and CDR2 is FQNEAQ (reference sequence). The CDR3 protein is CAGIEGGGETQYF. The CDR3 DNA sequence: TGTGCCGGCATCGAAGGGGGGGGAGAGACCCAGTACTTC.

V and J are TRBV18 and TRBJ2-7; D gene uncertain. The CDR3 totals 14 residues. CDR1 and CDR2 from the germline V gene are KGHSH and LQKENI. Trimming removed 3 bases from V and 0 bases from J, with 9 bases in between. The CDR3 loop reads CASSPVGNSYEQYF. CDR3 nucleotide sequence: TGTGCCAGCTCACCGGTGGGGAACTCCTACGAGCAGTACTTC.

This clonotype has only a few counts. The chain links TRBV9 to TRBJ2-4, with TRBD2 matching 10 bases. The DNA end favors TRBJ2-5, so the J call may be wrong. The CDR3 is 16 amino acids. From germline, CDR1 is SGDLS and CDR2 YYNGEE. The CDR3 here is CASSVALAGDQETQYF. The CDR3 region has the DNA TGTGCCAGCAGCGTAGCGCTAGCGGGGGATCAAGAGACCCAGTACTTC.

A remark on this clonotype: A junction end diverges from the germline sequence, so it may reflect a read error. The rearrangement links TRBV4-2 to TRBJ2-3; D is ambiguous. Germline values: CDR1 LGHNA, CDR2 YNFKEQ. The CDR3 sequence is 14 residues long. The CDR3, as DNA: TGTACCAGCAGCCAAGGTTCCCACACAGATACGCAGTATTTT. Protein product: CTSSQGSHTDTQYF.

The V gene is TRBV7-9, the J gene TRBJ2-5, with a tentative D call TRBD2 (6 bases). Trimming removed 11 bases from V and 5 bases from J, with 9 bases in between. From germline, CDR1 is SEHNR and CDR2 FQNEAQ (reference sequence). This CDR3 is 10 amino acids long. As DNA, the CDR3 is TGTGCCGGCGGGGTGGAGACCCAGTACTTC. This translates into CAGGVETQYF.

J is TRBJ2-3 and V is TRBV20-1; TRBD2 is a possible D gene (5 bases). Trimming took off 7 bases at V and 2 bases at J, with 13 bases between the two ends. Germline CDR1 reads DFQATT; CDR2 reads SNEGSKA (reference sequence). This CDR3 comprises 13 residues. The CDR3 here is CSEVRANTDTQYF. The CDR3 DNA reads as TGCAGTGAAGTGCGGGCCAACACAGATACGCAGTATTTT.

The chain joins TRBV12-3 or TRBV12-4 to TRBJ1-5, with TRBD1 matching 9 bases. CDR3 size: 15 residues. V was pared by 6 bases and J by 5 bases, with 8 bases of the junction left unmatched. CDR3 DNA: TGTGCCAGCAGCCTGGGGGACAGGGTGGATCAGCCCCAGCATTTT. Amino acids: CASSLGDRVDQPQHF.